These 18 T cell receptor beta chains were all obtained from the same sample, sequenced in a study of cytomegalovirus exposure and HLA in healthy donors (dated by TCRdb to the late 2010s). Libraries were made using the immunoSEQ multiplex PCR assay. This immuneACCESS table, as held by TCRdb, lists in-frame sequences with V and J called but not all clones. Of the missing ones, under half trace to an unresolved V gene in checked studies; the others have no known cause. This sample is represented by 150,000 to 200,000 clones; less than 90% of them were singletons. The ten largest clonotypes hold roughly 5.7% of the sample. Sequencing used PBMCs. The receptors shown here come from a woman aged 30 to 39 in good health and CMV-seronegative.

The genes are TRBV7-9 and TRBJ1-6; D gene ambiguous. V was shortened by 3 bases and J by 5 bases, with 5 bases between the two germline ends. Per the germline V gene, CDR1 is SEHNR and CDR2 is FQNEAQ (reference sequence). CDR3 length equals 13 residues. CDR3 region: CASSFSDNSPLHF. For the CDR3, the DNA is TGTGCCAGCAGCTTCAGTGATAATTCACCCCTCCACTTT.

A few counts support this clone. J is TRBJ2-1 and V is TRBV7-9; D is unresolved. The CDR3 runs 13 residues. Trimming stripped 1 base from V and 1 base from J, with 2 bases between. CDR1 and CDR2 (germline): SEHNR, FQNEAQ (reference sequence). CDR3 region: CASSLGSYNEQFF. CDR3 nucleotide sequence: TGTGCCAGCAGCTTAGGATCCTACAATGAGCAGTTCTTC.

The genes are TRBV29-1 and TRBJ2-5; D uncertain. The V end lost 4 bases, the J end lost 5 bases, and 5 bases lay between the germline ends. Germline CDR1 and CDR2: SQVTM and ANQGSEA. The length of the CDR3 is 10 residues. CDR3 sequence (DNA): TGCAGCGTTGTCAGGGAGACCCAGTACTTC. As protein: CSVVRETQYF.

J is TRBJ2-1 and V is TRBV6-5; a weak D match, TRBD2 (6 bases). Germline V CDR1 and CDR2: MNHEY, SVGAGI. The CDR3 totals 15 residues. Trimming stripped 6 bases from V and 0 bases from J, with 12 bases between. The CDR3 sequence: CASSSSGSSYNEQFF. For the CDR3, the DNA is TGTGCCAGCAGCTCGTCCGGGAGCTCCTACAATGAGCAGTTCTTC.

This clone was detected once. This sequence joins TRBV14 and TRBJ2-3; a weak D match, TRBD2 (6 bases). Trimming took 0 bases from V and 0 from J, leaving 13 bases between them. The CDR3 extends over 17 amino acids. Germline V lookup: CDR1 SGHDN, CDR2 FVKESK. As DNA, the CDR3 is TGTGCCAGCAGCCAAGATTTCGTCGGAGGGAGCACAGATACGCAGTATTTT. This codes for CASSQDFVGGSTDTQYF.

The chain joins TRBV7-2 to TRBJ2-5, with D perhaps matching TRBD1 or TRBD2 (5 bases each). This CDR3 contains 13 residues. Germline CDR1 reads SGHTA; CDR2 reads FQGNSA. The V gene lost 5 bases and the J gene lost 4 bases, with 11 bases spanning the gap. The CDR3 nucleotides read TGTGCCAGCAGCCCCCCGGGGCGAGAGACCCAGTACTTC. This gives the protein CASSPPGRETQYF.

The chain uses TRBV4-1 and TRBJ2-7; D remains unclear. The CDR3 extends over 15 amino acids. Germline lookup yields CDR1 MGHRA and CDR2 YSYEKL. Trimming removed 0 bases at V and 4 bases at J, with 13 bases between. The CDR3 loop is CASSQDHQVRYEQYF. CDR3 sequence (DNA): TGCGCCAGCAGCCAAGATCACCAGGTTAGATACGAGCAGTACTTC.

The chain recombines TRBV28 with TRBJ2-6; TRBD1 aligns across 7 bases. Germline loops: CDR1 MDHEN, CDR2 SYDVKM. The J segment lost 5 bases and the V segment lost 4 bases, leaving 5 bases of the junction unmatched. CDR3 length: 15 amino acids. CDR3 sequence reads: CASSSEQGRANVLTF. CDR3 coding DNA: TGTGCCAGCAGTTCGGAACAGGGGAGGGCCAACGTCCTGACTTTC.

The chain uses TRBV28 and TRBJ1-2; 7 nucleotides agree with TRBD1. V lost 6 bases, J lost 4 bases, and 5 bases stayed unmatched. The CDR3 spans 13 residues. Germline CDR1 is MDHEN and CDR2 is SYDVKM. In DNA, the CDR3 is TGTGCCAGCAGGACACAGGGGACCTATGGCTACACCTTC. Encoded protein: CASRTQGTYGYTF.

This chain links TRBV5-5 with TRBJ2-3; tentatively, D is TRBD1 or TRBD2 (6 bases each). Trimming removed 5 bases at V and 3 bases at J, with 13 bases between. This CDR3 spans 14 amino acids. CDR1 is SGHKS, CDR2 YYEKEE, per germline (reference sequence). As DNA, the CDR3 is TGTGCCAGCAGACCCACGGGGGCAACAGATACGCAGTATTTT. Encoded protein: CASRPTGATDTQYF.

The chain carries TRBV5-6 and TRBJ2-7; either TRBD1 or TRBD2 may fit D (5 bases each). Trimming cost V 4 bases and J 0 bases, with 8 bases left between them. This CDR3 has 13 residues. Per the germline V gene, CDR1 is SGHDT and CDR2 is YYEEEE. CDR3 sequence reads: CASSPGPSYEQYF. DNA of the CDR3: TGTGCCAGCAGCCCGGGGCCCTCCTACGAGCAGTACTTC. The full variable domain, completed using reference TRBV5-6 and TRBJ2-7, is DAGVTQSPTHLIKTRGQQVTLRCSPKSGHDTVSWYQQALGQGPQFIFQYYEEEERQRGNFPDRFSGHQFPNYSSELNVNALLLGDSALYLCASSPGPSYEQYFGPGTRLTVT.

This chain uses TRBV5-6 with TRBJ2-3, with TRBD2 identical over 8 bases. The CDR3 covers 16 residues. The junction had 8 bases not matched to a gene; V was cut back by 4 bases and J by 1 base. CDR1 is SGHDT, CDR2 YYEEEE, per germline. Here the CDR3 reads CASSGGLAEGTDTQYF. In nucleotides, the CDR3 is TGTGCCAGCAGCGGAGGACTAGCCGAGGGCACAGATACGCAGTATTTT.

The V and J genes are TRBV9 and TRBJ2-2, with 7 bases that match TRBD1. V lost 4 bases, J lost 3 bases, and 6 bases stayed unmatched. The CDR3 is 15 amino acids. The germline CDR1 and CDR2 sequences are SGDLS and YYNGEE. CDR3 DNA: TGTGCCAGCAGCCAAGGGGGCGCTCACACCGGGGAGCTGTTTTTT. It codes for CASSQGGAHTGELFF.

The chain has TRBV5-1 and TRBJ1-2; D perhaps matches TRBD1 (5 bases). Germline lookup yields CDR1 SGHRS and CDR2 YFSETQ. The CDR3 spans 17 residues. V lost 0 bases and J 4 bases, leaving 19 bases between the germline ends. The CDR3: CASSLAGQGVNSYGYTF. In DNA, the CDR3 is TGCGCCAGCAGCTTGGCCGGCCAGGGCGTTAATAGCTATGGCTACACCTTC. Drawing the rest from reference TRBV5-1 and TRBJ1-2, the complete variable domain is KAGVTQTPRYLIKTRGQQVTLSCSPISGHRSVSWYQQTPGQGLQFLFEYFSETQRNKGNFPGRFSGRQFSNSRSEMNVSTLELGDSALYLCASSLAGQGVNSYGYTFGSGTRLTVV.

V usage is TRBV5-1 and J usage is TRBJ1-4; possible D gene TRBD1, 6 bases. The CDR3 has 15 amino acids. V was clipped by 5 bases and J by 0 bases, with 11 bases between them. Germline CDR1 and CDR2: SGHRS and YFSETQ. The chain's CDR3 is CASRRDTATNEKLFF. The CDR3 DNA is TGCGCCAGCAGGCGGGACACCGCAACTAATGAAAAACTGTTTTTT.

V is TRBV7-3 and J is TRBJ2-1; 9 bases agree with TRBD2. The CDR3 loop spans 15 amino acids. Trimming removed 0 bases from V and 4 bases from J; junction bases left unmatched: 1. Germline V lookup: CDR1 SGHTA, CDR2 FQGTGA. Here the CDR3 reads CASSLTSGGYNEQFF. The CDR3 bases are TGTGCCAGCAGCTTAACTAGCGGGGGTTACAATGAGCAGTTCTTC.

This chain uses TRBV6-5 with TRBJ1-1; 7 nucleotides match TRBD1. The V and J ends lost 10 bases and 1 base, in that order; junction bases with no gene match: 9. The CDR3 has 14 residues. The germline gives CDR1 MNHEY, CDR2 SVGAGI. The DNA for the CDR3 is TGTGCCACCGCTACCGACAGGGCGAACACTGAAGCTTTCTTT. Protein product: CATATDRANTEAFF.

The V gene is TRBV10-3, the J gene TRBJ2-2; D is possibly TRBD1 (6 bases). The ends were cut back, 0 bases at V and 15 bases at J, with 14 bases in the middle. Germline CDR1 and CDR2: ENHRY and SYGVKD. The CDR3 consists of 13 residues. The CDR3 loop reads CAISESKGQFLFF. The CDR3 nucleotides read TGTGCCATCAGTGAGTCGAAGGGACAATTTTTGTTTTTT.